What follows are 2 T cell receptor beta chains derived from one specimen sequenced in a study of Ad26.COV2.S vaccination and SARS-CoV-2 variants. Produced via immunoSEQ multiplex PCR; TCRdb's table is partial and in-frame only. The data hold about 480,000 clones, with around 85% observed a single time. Treatment given: approximately 18 received Ad26.COV2.S at low or high dose, single or two shots; roughly 5 received placebo; per-sample allocation not given. Day 63 following the first vaccine or placebo injection was when the samples were taken. The source material was peripheral blood, sampled in a trial of Ad26.COV2.S vaccine versus placebo. The receptor set was obtained from a person between 18 and 65 years old who received the Ad26.COV2.S COVID-19 vaccine or a placebo.

This clone was seen a handful of times. V usage is TRBV27 and J usage is TRBJ2-7, with D perhaps given as TRBD1 or TRBD2 (5 bases each). Between the trimmed V and J ends, which lost 1 base and 0 bases, there was a span of 10 bases. CDR3 length equals 15 residues. Germline V gene data show CDR1 as MNHEY and CDR2 as SMNVEV (reference sequence). As DNA, the CDR3 is TGTGCCAGCAGTTTATACTGGGGGTACTCCTACGAGCAGTACTTC. Translated, it gives CASSLYWGYSYEQYF.

This sequence joins TRBV25-1 and TRBJ1-2; possible D gene TRBD1, 6 bases. Germline CDR1 reads MGHDK; CDR2 reads SYGVNS. The V end was cut by 6 bases, the J end by 8 bases, with 13 bases between. The CDR3 runs 12 residues. In DNA, the CDR3 is TGTGCCAGCAGACTAGGGGGGGGAGGCTACACCTTC. Translation: CASRLGGGGYTF.